Listed below are T cell receptor beta chains from one sample, sequenced in a study of beta chain features in type 1 diabetes. Sequencing was performed with immunoSEQ multiplex PCR; in TCRdb, only in-frame clones are kept and a portion is missing. The sample has some 190,000 clones, 7.8% seen once. The material sequenced was central memory CD4+ T cells from blood. The receptors come from a woman aged 40-49 years with type 1 diabetes. Both conserved end residues are trimmed from each CDR3. Part of the rows lack a size; the others show once, few, many or a class for expanded clones.

v_call	clone_size	cdr3_aa
TRBV6-1	-	ASSSGDGQY
TRBV19	few	ACGQGNSPLH
TRBV7-2	few	ASSLEGNNSPLH
TRBV28	-	ASSLGLAGELDTQY
TRBV9	-	ASSPQRGGRAGELF
TRBV7-9	-	ASSSPGDWMNTEAF
TRBV5-4	-	ASSTRRSYGYT
TRBV18	many	ASSPPTSNEQF
TRBV20-1	-	SARGGNTIY
TRBV7-2	few	ASSFSRNNEQF